Below are 21 T cell receptor beta chains sequenced from a single sample in a study of blood T cell repertoires in COVID-19. Clones were read by immunoSEQ multiplex PCR, and TCRdb kept only the in-frame ones, dropping some. The sample contains a few hundred thousand clones, around 89% of which appear only once. Material: PBMCs or T cells enriched from blood (not recorded which). These receptors were obtained from a woman aged 40 to 50 who had recovered from COVID-19.

The chain is built from TRBV11-2 and TRBJ2-7, with TRBD2 identical over 8 bases. Germline assignment: CDR1 SGHAT and CDR2 FQNNGV. V gave up 5 bases and J gave up 2 bases; unmatched junction bases: 5. The CDR3 spans 14 residues. The CDR3 loop reads CASSRAGGTYEQYF. For the CDR3, the DNA is TGTGCCAGCAGCCGGGCGGGGGGCACCTACGAGCAGTACTTC.

The J gene is TRBJ2-1, the V gene TRBV27; the match to TRBD1 covers 9 bases. The CDR3 is 14 amino acids. CDR1 MNHEY and CDR2 SMNVEV come from the germline V gene (reference sequence). J gave up 6 bases and V 10 bases, and 10 bases lay outside the gene matches. DNA for the CDR3: TGTGCCACCCGTCCGGGACAGGGTGTCAATGAGCAGTTCTTC. Its translation is CATRPGQGVNEQFF.

This clone was picked up a small number of times. The chain has TRBV7-9 and TRBJ1-2; D is undetermined. This CDR3 has 17 residues. Germline CDR1 SEHNR, CDR2 FQNEAQ (reference sequence). The V and J ends lost 6 bases and 4 bases respectively, with 24 bases between them. The CDR3 is CASRAPFQVPPTYGYTF. CDR3 nucleotide sequence: TGTGCCAGCAGGGCCCCCTTCCAGGTCCCTCCGACCTATGGCTACACCTTC.

This clone was observed a single time. The rearrangement uses TRBV28 and TRBJ1-1; 8 bases are a match to TRBD1. This CDR3 comprises 13 residues. The V and J ends lost 2 bases and 10 bases, in that order; junction bases with no gene match: 6. Germline CDR1 is MDHEN and CDR2 is SYDVKM. The CDR3 here is CASSLSTGGTAFF. CDR3 nucleotide sequence: TGTGCCAGCAGTTTAAGTACAGGGGGGACAGCTTTCTTT.

This clone was detected once. The rearrangement uses TRBV7-8 and TRBJ1-6; a weak D match, TRBD1 (5 bases). Deletions cut 5 bases from V and 11 bases from J, with 25 bases between. The CDR3 spans 17 residues. CDR1 is SGHVS, CDR2 FQNEAQ, per germline. Here the CDR3 reads CASSPNFSSRGRPPLHF. The CDR3 bases are TGTGCCAGCAGCCCCAACTTCTCCTCTCGGGGGAGGCCACCCCTCCACTTT.

In its sample, this clone was seen once. The genes are TRBV28 and TRBJ2-7; D is perhaps TRBD2 (5 bases). In germline, CDR1 is MDHEN, CDR2 SYDVKM. V was clipped by 11 bases and J by 4 bases, with 18 bases between them. The CDR3 is 13 amino acids. The CDR3 DNA follows: TGTGCCTCTGCTAGGACTCCTAAGTACGAGCAGTACTTC. Amino acids: CASARTPKYEQYF.

This clone came up a few times. V usage is TRBV7-2 and J usage is TRBJ1-1; 7 nucleotides line up with TRBD1. The germline V gene encodes CDR1 SGHTA and CDR2 FQGNSA. The CDR3 is 14 amino acids. J lost 6 bases, V lost 5 bases, and 9 bases had no gene match. The CDR3 nucleotides read TGTGCCAGCAGCCTTCGTGGGACAGTAGCTGAAGCTTTCTTT. Its translation is CASSLRGTVAEAFF. Drawing the rest from reference TRBV7-2 and TRBJ1-1, the complete variable domain is GAGVSQSPSNKVTEKGKDVELRCDPISGHTALYWYRQSLGQGLEFLIYFQGNSAPDKSGLPSDRFSAERTGGSVSTLTIQRTQQEDSAVYLCASSLRGTVAEAFFGQGTRLTVV.

The chain recombines TRBV7-2 with TRBJ1-5; tentatively, D is TRBD1 (6 bases). This CDR3 comprises 14 residues. Trimming removed 4 bases from V and 3 bases from J, with 10 bases in between. Germline values: CDR1 SGHTA, CDR2 FQGNSA. The CDR3: CASSSDSYNQPQHF. The CDR3 DNA sequence: TGTGCCAGCAGCTCGGACAGTTACAATCAGCCCCAGCATTTT.

The chain uses TRBV5-8 and TRBJ2-1; a weak D match, TRBD2 (5 bases). CDR3 length: 15 residues. Germline V gives CDR1 SGHTS, CDR2 YDEGEE. Trimming pared 3 bases from V and 2 bases from J, leaving 12 bases between. The CDR3 sequence: CASSSSGLAYNEQFF. CDR3 sequence (DNA): TGTGCCAGCAGCTCCTCGGGGTTAGCCTACAATGAGCAGTTCTTC.

V usage is TRBV11-3 and J usage is TRBJ1-1; the D gene is possibly TRBD1 (6 bases). V shed 10 bases and J shed 6 bases, with 15 bases lying between them. This CDR3 is 12 amino acids long. The germline V gene has CDR1 SGHNT and CDR2 YENEEA. CDR3 nucleotides: TGTGCCACTTCGACAGGTAGGGCTGAAGCTTTCTTT. As protein: CATSTGRAEAFF.

The chain links TRBV21-1 to TRBJ1-5; TRBD1, the table's D call, lacks a check against the DNA. TRBV21-1 represents a pseudogene. This CDR3 has 20 amino acids. Here the CDR3 DNA reads TGTGCCAGCAGCAAAACGGCTCAGGGACAGGGGATATCTAGCAATCAGCCCCAGCATTTT. Translating it yields CASSKTAQGQGISSNQPQHF.

The rearrangement joins TRBV30 to TRBJ2-1, with 9 bases identical to TRBD2. Trimming cost V 5 bases and J 7 bases; bases outside gene matches: 6. Germline CDR1 reads GTSNPN; CDR2 reads SVGIG (reference sequence). The CDR3 totals 13 residues. The CDR3 DNA sequence: TGTGCCTGGGCCCGGCTAGCGGGAAATGAGCAGTTCTTC. Its translation is CAWARLAGNEQFF.

This chain links TRBV25-1 with TRBJ1-5, with 8 bases fitting TRBD1. This CDR3 spans 16 amino acids. Germline assignment: CDR1 MGHDK and CDR2 SYGVNS. V shed 4 bases and J 2 bases; nucleotides not matched to a gene: 7. The CDR3 sequence: CASSATGEVGNQPQHF. The CDR3 coding sequence is TGTGCCAGCAGTGCGACAGGGGAGGTTGGCAATCAGCCCCAGCATTTT.

Points on this clone: Other DNA sequences from this sample encode an identical CDR3 as well. The rearrangement joins TRBV4-2 to TRBJ1-5, with D hard to call. The CDR3 totals 15 residues. The germline gives CDR1 LGHNA, CDR2 YNFKEQ. Trimming shortened V by 0 bases and J by 4 bases, and 10 bases separated the two germline ends. In DNA form, the CDR3 reads TGTGCCAGCAGCCAAGAAGACGGGAGGAATCAGCCCCAGCATTTT. Translated, it gives CASSQEDGRNQPQHF.

V gene TRBV5-4 combines with J gene TRBJ2-7; 12 bases match TRBD2. Germline CDR1 SGHNT, CDR2 YYREEE (reference sequence). Germline trimming cut 2 bases from V and 3 bases from J; bases unmatched to any gene: 6. The CDR3 consists of 16 residues. The CDR3 sequence: CASSFTSGGSYYEQYF. The CDR3 nucleotides read TGTGCCAGCAGCTTTACTAGCGGGGGGTCATACTACGAGCAGTACTTC. Supplemented by reference TRBV5-4 and TRBJ2-7, the full variable domain reads ETGVTQSPTHLIKTRGQQVTLRCSSQSGHNTVSWYQQALGQGPQFIFQYYREEENGRGNFPPRFSGLQFPNYSSELNVNALELDDSALYLCASSFTSGGSYYEQYFGPGTRLTVT.

CDR3 amino acids: CASSSGTGGWNEQFF. The CDR3, as DNA: TGTGCCAGCAGCTCCGGGACAGGGGGCTGGAATGAGCAGTTCTTC. The chain carries TRBV5-8 and TRBJ2-1, with 12 bases that match TRBD1. Trimming took 3 bases from V and 7 from J; bases not matched to a gene: 5. The CDR3 runs 15 residues. Germline values: CDR1 SGHTS, CDR2 YDEGEE.

This rearrangement joins TRBV7-8 to TRBJ2-7; 10 nucleotides line up with TRBD1. The J segment lost 3 bases and the V segment lost 5 bases, leaving 10 bases of the junction unmatched. CDR1 and CDR2 (germline): SGHVS, FQNEAQ. This CDR3 has 16 residues. CDR3 sequence reads: CASSPRSGTGVYEQYF. The DNA for the CDR3 is TGTGCCAGCAGCCCACGTTCCGGGACAGGGGTCTACGAGCAGTACTTC.

The rearrangement uses TRBV19 and TRBJ1-1; D not resolved. Germline V gene lookup returns CDR1 LNHDA and CDR2 SQIVND (reference sequence). This CDR3 is built from 14 residues. Trimming cost V 1 base and J 0 bases, with 6 bases left between them. The CDR3 protein is CASSIANMNTEAFF. The CDR3 coding sequence is TGTGCCAGTAGTATAGCAAACATGAACACTGAAGCTTTCTTT.

The genes are TRBV7-8 and TRBJ1-2, with D perhaps matching TRBD1 (5 bases). Germline CDR1 and CDR2: SGHVS and FQNEAQ. The length of the CDR3 is 14 residues. The V end was cut by 5 bases, the J end by 2 bases, with 12 bases between. The CDR3 DNA reads TGTGCCAGCAGCCCCGGAGGGACCAACTATGGCTACACCTTC. Translated: CASSPGGTNYGYTF.

The V and J genes are TRBV2 and TRBJ1-2; 8 positions match TRBD1. Germline assignment: CDR1 SNHLY and CDR2 FYNNEI. V lost 4 bases and J lost 6; bases outside the gene matches: 10. The CDR3 extends over 15 amino acids. The CDR3 loop reads CASSGGSTGVNGYTF. In nucleotides, the CDR3 is TGTGCCAGCAGTGGGGGGTCGACAGGGGTTAATGGCTACACCTTC.

This clone was detected only a few times. V gene TRBV7-3 combines with J gene TRBJ1-1; D is unclear. Germline values: CDR1 SGHTA, CDR2 FQGTGA. This CDR3 has 14 amino acids. The ends were cut back, 0 bases at V and 0 bases at J, with 5 bases in the middle. CDR3 protein: CASSLTSLNTEAFF. The CDR3 region has the DNA TGTGCCAGCAGCTTAACTTCTCTGAACACTGAAGCTTTCTTT.